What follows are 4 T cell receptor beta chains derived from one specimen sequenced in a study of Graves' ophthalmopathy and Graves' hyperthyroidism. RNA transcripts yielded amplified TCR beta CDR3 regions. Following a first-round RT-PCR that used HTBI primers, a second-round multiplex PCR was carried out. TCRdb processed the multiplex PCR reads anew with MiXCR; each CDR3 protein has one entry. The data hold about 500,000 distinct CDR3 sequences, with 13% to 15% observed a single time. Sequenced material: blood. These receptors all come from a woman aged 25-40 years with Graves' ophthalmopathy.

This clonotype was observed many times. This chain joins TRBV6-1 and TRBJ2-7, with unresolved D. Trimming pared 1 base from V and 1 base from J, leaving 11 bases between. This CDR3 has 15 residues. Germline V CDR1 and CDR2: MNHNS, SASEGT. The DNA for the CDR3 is TGTGCCAGCAGTGAAGGTGCAGCTACTTCCTACGAGCAGTACTTC. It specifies CASSEGAATSYEQYF.

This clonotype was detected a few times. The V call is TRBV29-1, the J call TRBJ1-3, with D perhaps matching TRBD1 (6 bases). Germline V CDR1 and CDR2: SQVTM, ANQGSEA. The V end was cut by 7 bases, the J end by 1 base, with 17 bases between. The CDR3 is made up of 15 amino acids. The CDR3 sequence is CSAGGAGNSGNTIYF. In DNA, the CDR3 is TGCAGCGCCGGGGGGGCAGGCAATTCTGGAAACACCATATATTTT.

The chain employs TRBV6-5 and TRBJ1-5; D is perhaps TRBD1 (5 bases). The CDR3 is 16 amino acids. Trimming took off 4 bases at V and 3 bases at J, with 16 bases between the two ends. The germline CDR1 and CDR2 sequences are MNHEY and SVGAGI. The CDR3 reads CASSFSSGINNQPQHF. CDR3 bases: TGTGCCAGCAGTTTTTCGTCAGGGATCAACAATCAGCCCCAGCATTTT.

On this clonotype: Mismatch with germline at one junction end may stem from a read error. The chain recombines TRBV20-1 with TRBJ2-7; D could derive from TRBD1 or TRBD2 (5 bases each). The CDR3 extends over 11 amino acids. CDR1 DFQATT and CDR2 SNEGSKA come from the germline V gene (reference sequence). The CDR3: CCASLGDEQYF. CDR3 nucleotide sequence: TGCTGTGCTAGTCTGGGGGACGAGCAGTACTTC.